The rows below give T cell receptor beta chains drawn from one sample of a study of Tregs in tolerant kidney transplant recipients. Profiled with immunoSEQ multiplex PCR; TCRdb holds only in-frame clones, not every one. The table includes about 77,000 clones, roughly 98% detected once. The material sequenced was CD4+ T cells from blood, taken before the transplant. These receptors came from a human donor who received a combined kidney and bone marrow transplant. Both conserved end residues are part of each CDR3. The D gene is left open where the match is weak. A row's size may be missing; if present it is once, few, many or a size class.

>.|TRBV7-9|.|TRBJ1-2
CASSLGQYGYTF
TGTGCCAGCAGCTTAGGGCAGTATGGCTACACCTTC
>.|TRBV4-3|.|TRBJ1-1
CASSRYDTNTEAFF
TGCGCCAGCAGCCGCTACGACACGAACACTGAAGCTTTCTTT
>once|TRBV5-6|.|TRBJ1-2
CASSLGRNYGYTF
TGTGCCAGCAGCTTGGGCAGGAACTATGGCTACACCTTC
>.|TRBV2|.|TRBJ2-7
CASTGGTYEQYF
TGTGCCAGCACAGGAGGGACCTACGAGCAGTACTTC
>.|TRBV11-3|.|TRBJ2-7
CASSLTSYSYEQYF
TGTGCCAGCAGCTTGACTAGTTACTCCTACGAGCAGTACTTC
>.|TRBV27|TRBD1|TRBJ1-5
CASSLSPRDSYQPQHF
TGTGCCAGCAGTTTATCCCCTCGGGACAGTTATCAGCCCCAGCATTTT
>.|TRBV30|TRBD2|TRBJ2-5
CAWTQAGGLGTQYF
TGTGCCTGGACCCAAGCGGGGGGGCTCGGGACCCAGTACTTC
>.|TRBV18|TRBD1|TRBJ1-6
CASSRKMTGGYSPLHF
TGTGCCAGCTCACGAAAAATGACAGGGGGCTATTCACCCCTCCACTTT
>.|TRBV27|.|TRBJ2-3
CASSFQAGTDTQYF
TGTGCCAGCAGTTTTCAGGCAGGCACAGATACGCAGTATTTT
>.|TRBV5-4|.|TRBJ2-5
CASSFIGGGETQYF
TGTGCCAGCAGCTTTATTGGAGGAGGAGAGACCCAGTACTTC
>.|TRBV5-1|TRBD1|TRBJ1-2
CATSLGTGGRLGYTF
TGCGCCACTTCGTTGGGGACAGGGGGCCGACTGGGCTACACCTTC
>once|TRBV4-3|.|TRBJ1-3
CASSQPRGVSGNTIYF
TGCGCCAGCAGCCAACCCAGGGGAGTCTCTGGAAACACCATATATTTT
>.|TRBV7-2|TRBD2|TRBJ2-6
CASSSSGGPGANVLTF
TGTGCCAGCAGCTCCTCGGGGGGGCCTGGGGCCAACGTCCTGACTTTC
>.|TRBV7-2|.|TRBJ2-7
CASSLQVSRSSYEQYF
TGTGCCAGCAGCTTACAAGTGAGTCGGAGCTCCTACGAGCAGTACTTC
>.|TRBV28|.|TRBJ1-6
CASSPLAKTGAYNSPLHF
TGTGCCAGCAGTCCTCTAGCCAAGACAGGAGCTTATAATTCACCCCTCCACTTT
>.|TRBV4-3|TRBD2|TRBJ2-2
CASSQDAQGLTGELFF
TGCGCCAGCAGCCAAGATGCTCAGGGACTAACCGGGGAGCTGTTTTTT
>.|TRBV4-2|TRBD2|TRBJ2-1
CASSPKAGATYNEQFF
TGTGCCAGCAGCCCGAAAGCGGGGGCTACCTACAATGAGCAGTTCTTC
>.|TRBV30|TRBD1|TRBJ2-5
CAWSSGWEGGAYQETQYF
TGTGCCTGGAGTTCAGGATGGGAAGGGGGCGCTTACCAAGAGACCCAGTACTTC
>.|TRBV21-1|.|TRBJ1-3
CASSNAEGQGSGNTIYF
TGTGCCAGCAGCAACGCCGAAGGACAGGGGTCTGGAAACACCATATATTTT
>.|TRBV20-1|.|TRBJ2-7
CSAPGRYEQYF
TGCAGTGCCCCAGGGCGGTACGAGCAGTACTTC
>.|TRBV4-2|TRBD2|TRBJ2-2
CASSSGGLAGRVGELFF
TGTGCCAGCAGCTCGGGAGGACTAGCGGGGCGGGTAGGGGAGCTGTTTTTT
>.|TRBV5-1|.|TRBJ1-3
CASSIDTPSSGNTIYF
TGCGCCAGCAGCATAGACACGCCGAGCTCTGGAAACACCATATATTTT